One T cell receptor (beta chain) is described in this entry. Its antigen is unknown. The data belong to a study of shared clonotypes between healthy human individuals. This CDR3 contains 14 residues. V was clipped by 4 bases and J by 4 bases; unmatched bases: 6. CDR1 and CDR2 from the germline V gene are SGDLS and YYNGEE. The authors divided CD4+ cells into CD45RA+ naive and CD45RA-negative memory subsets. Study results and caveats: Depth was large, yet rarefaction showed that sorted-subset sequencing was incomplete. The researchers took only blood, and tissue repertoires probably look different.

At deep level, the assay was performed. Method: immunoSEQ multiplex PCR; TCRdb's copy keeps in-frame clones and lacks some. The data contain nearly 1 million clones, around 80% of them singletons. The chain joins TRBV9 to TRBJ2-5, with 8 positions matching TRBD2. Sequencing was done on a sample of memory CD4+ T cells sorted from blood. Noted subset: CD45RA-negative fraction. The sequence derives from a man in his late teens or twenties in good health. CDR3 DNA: TGTGCCAGCAGCCCCCGGACTAGCCGAGAGACCCAGTACTTC. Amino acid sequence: CASSPRTSRETQYF.